These 32 T cell receptor beta chains were sequenced from one sample in a study of blood T cell repertoires in COVID-19. Assay: immunoSEQ multiplex PCR; the TCRdb copy retains only in-frame clones and omits some. The sample consists of more than 100,000 clones, around 87% of them appearing once. Sequenced material: peripheral blood. The receptors come from an older woman with acute or convalescent COVID-19.

The V and J genes are TRBV4-1 and TRBJ2-2, with 12 bases fitting TRBD2. The CDR3 totals 16 residues. After removal of 5 bases from V and 4 bases from J, the junction contained 5 bases not matched to a gene. CDR1 is MGHRA, CDR2 YSYEKL, per germline. The CDR3: CASSFRTSGATGELFF. CDR3 DNA sequence: TGCGCCAGCAGCTTCCGGACTAGCGGGGCCACCGGGGAGCTGTTTTTT.

This rearrangement joins TRBV20-1 to TRBJ1-5; 8 bases align to TRBD1. V was clipped by 3 bases and J by 6 bases; unmatched bases: 4. The CDR3 sequence is 13 residues long. The germline CDR1 and CDR2 sequences are DFQATT and SNEGSKA (reference sequence). This chain's CDR3 is CSASGQGSQPQHF. The CDR3 DNA follows: TGCAGTGCTAGTGGACAGGGTAGTCAGCCCCAGCATTTT.

The chain joins TRBV7-9 to TRBJ2-1; a possible D gene is TRBD2 (6 bases). CDR3 length equals 15 residues. Deletions cut 5 bases from V and 5 bases from J, with 16 bases between. The germline V gene has CDR1 SEHNR and CDR2 FQNEAQ (reference sequence). Written as DNA, the CDR3 is TGTGCCAGCAGCCTTCTGGGAGGTCGGGACAATGAGCAGTTCTTC. Translation: CASSLLGGRDNEQFF.

The chain couples TRBV7-9 to TRBJ2-1; TRBD2 matches at 12 bases. J gave up 6 bases and V 5 bases, and 8 bases lay outside the gene matches. Per the germline V gene, CDR1 is SEHNR and CDR2 is FQNEAQ (reference sequence). The CDR3 has 16 amino acids. The CDR3, as DNA: TGTGCCAGCAGCCCCTACCGGACTAGCGGGACCAATGAGCAGTTCTTC. Residues: CASSPYRTSGTNEQFF.

The chain combines TRBV3-1 (or the pseudogene TRBV3-2) with TRBJ1-2; no definite D call. CDR1 is LGHDT and CDR2 is YNNKEL in the germline V gene (reference sequence). The CDR3 length is 14 residues. Trimming pared 0 bases from V and 7 bases from J, leaving 12 bases between. The CDR3 nucleotides read TGTGCCAGCAGCCAAGATGAGGGCCGGCGTGGCTACACCTTC. This translates into CASSQDEGRRGYTF.

This rearrangement joins TRBV11-3 to TRBJ2-7; a weak D match, TRBD1 (5 bases). The CDR3 consists of 16 residues. V lost 1 base to trimming and J lost 4 bases, with 17 bases between them. Germline loops: CDR1 SGHNT, CDR2 YENEEA. CDR3 amino acids: CASSLGRTLGGYEQYV. The DNA of the CDR3 is TGTGCCAGCAGCTTAGGAAGGACACTCGGTGGATACGAGCAGTACGTC.

The chain recombines TRBV20-1 with TRBJ1-2; 7 bases match TRBD1. Germline V lookup: CDR1 DFQATT, CDR2 SNEGSKA (reference sequence). This CDR3 comprises 15 residues. V lost 5 bases to trimming and J lost 1 base; unmatched junction nucleotides: 10. The chain's CDR3 is CSARAGTEFNYGYTF. As DNA, the CDR3 is TGCAGTGCTCGTGCCGGGACAGAATTTAACTATGGCTACACCTTC.

On this clone itself: Distinct nucleotide sequences in the sample also encode this CDR3. The chain carries TRBV27 and TRBJ2-3, with a tentative D call TRBD2 (5 bases). The CDR3 runs 12 residues. Germline lookup yields CDR1 MNHEY and CDR2 SMNVEV (reference sequence). V was shortened by 5 bases and J by 6 bases, with 9 bases between the two germline ends. The CDR3 DNA reads as TGTGCCAGCAGTCCCGGCGGGGATACGCAGTATTTT. Residues: CASSPGGDTQYF.

The chain has TRBV5-1 and TRBJ2-5, with 7 bases fitting TRBD2. V lost 1 base and J lost 4; bases outside the gene matches: 4. CDR3 length: 14 amino acids. Germline V gene lookup returns CDR1 SGHRS and CDR2 YFSETQ. The chain's CDR3 is CASSLLSGGETQYF. DNA of the CDR3: TGCGCCAGCAGCTTGTTATCGGGAGGAGAGACCCAGTACTTC.

The CDR3 protein is CATVLAGGPRELFF. The CDR3 nucleotides read TGTGCCACAGTACTAGCGGGAGGGCCACGGGAGCTGTTTTTT. The chain has TRBV6-5 and TRBJ2-2; 13 bases align to TRBD2. J gave up 9 bases and V 10 bases, and 8 bases lay outside the gene matches. Germline CDR1 reads MNHEY; CDR2 reads SVGAGI. This CDR3 comprises 14 residues.

The DNA of the CDR3 is TGCGCCAGCAGTTTAGGGACAGGGGTTGGAGAGACCCAGTACTTC. Its translation: CASSLGTGVGETQYF. The rearrangement joins TRBV5-1 to TRBJ2-5; TRBD1 matches 10 bases. V was clipped by 5 bases and J by 4 bases; unmatched bases: 8. The CDR3 totals 15 residues. CDR1 and CDR2 (germline): SGHRS, YFSETQ.

V and J are TRBV5-1 and TRBJ1-4; tentatively, D is TRBD1 (6 bases). Per the germline V gene, CDR1 is SGHRS and CDR2 is YFSETQ. Trimming removed 0 bases from V and 10 bases from J, with 13 bases in between. This CDR3 spans 14 amino acids. In nucleotides, the CDR3 is TGCGCCAGCAGCTTGGGGGGGCGCGGGGGAAAACTGTTTTTT. Its protein is CASSLGGRGGKLFF.

This chain links TRBV3-1 (or the pseudogene TRBV3-2) with TRBJ1-4; D perhaps matches TRBD1 (6 bases). Germline CDR1 and CDR2: LGHDT and YNNKEL (reference sequence). The ends were cut back, 4 bases at V and 7 bases at J, with 19 bases in the middle. This CDR3 is built from 16 residues. The CDR3: CASSLRTVAGGEKLFF. The CDR3 nucleotides are TGTGCCAGCAGCCTGAGGACAGTCGCAGGAGGTGAAAAACTGTTTTTT.

This clone is a singleton in its sample. The V and J genes are TRBV15 and TRBJ1-1; D possibly corresponds to TRBD1 (5 bases). The length of the CDR3 is 14 residues. With 3 bases removed from V and 10 bases from J, the gap between germline ends came to 18 bases. The germline V gene has CDR1 LNHNV and CDR2 YYDKDF (reference sequence). In DNA form, the CDR3 reads TGTGCCACCAGCAGCCCCACCCTCAGGGCGGTAGCTTTCTTT. It is translated as CATSSPTLRAVAFF.

The table lists this clone with a count of one. The chain is built from TRBV27 and TRBJ2-6; D not certain. Looked up from germline, CDR1 is MNHEY and CDR2 is SMNVEV (reference sequence). This CDR3 contains 14 residues. V lost 0 bases and J 5 bases, leaving 5 bases between the germline ends. The CDR3 nucleotides read TGTGCCAGCAGTTTATCAGACAGGGCCAACGTCCTGACTTTC. Amino acids: CASSLSDRANVLTF.

J is TRBJ2-1 and V is TRBV11-2; 7 bases are a match to TRBD2. The CDR3 consists of 15 residues. The ends lost 8 bases at V and 3 bases at J; junction bases unmatched: 10. CDR1 and CDR2 (germline): SGHAT, FQNNGV. The CDR3, as DNA: TGTGCCAGCTCTCTGGGGGGGTTGGGCTACAATGAGCAGTTCTTC. Translated, it gives CASSLGGLGYNEQFF.

The chain links TRBV9 to TRBJ2-3, with 9 bases that match TRBD1. Trimming removed 3 bases from V and 3 bases from J; junction bases left unmatched: 5. This CDR3 comprises 15 residues. Germline CDR1 and CDR2: SGDLS and YYNGEE. CDR3 nucleotides: TGTGCCAGCAGCGCACAGGGGGCTTGGACAGATACGCAGTATTTT. Translation gives CASSAQGAWTDTQYF.

V and J are TRBV7-3 and TRBJ2-1; TRBD2 aligns across 15 bases. The CDR3 is 16 amino acids. Losses at the gene ends were 4 bases for V and 8 bases for J; bases not matched to a gene: 6. Germline lookup yields CDR1 SGHTA and CDR2 FQGTGA. For the CDR3, the DNA is TGTGCCAGCAGCTCCGGACTAGCGGGGGGGATGGATGAGCAGTTCTTC. Residues: CASSSGLAGGMDEQFF.

The chain links TRBV30 to TRBJ2-5; the match to TRBD2 covers 8 bases. Germline V gene lookup returns CDR1 GTSNPN and CDR2 SVGIG (reference sequence). The CDR3 is made up of 13 amino acids. The trim removed 4 bases at V and 1 base at J, leaving 2 bases unmatched. In DNA form, the CDR3 reads TGTGCCTGGACGGGACTAGGCCAAGAGACCCAGTACTTC. It encodes CAWTGLGQETQYF.

The chain employs TRBV9 and TRBJ1-3; D not resolved. There are 13 residues in the CDR3. Germline CDR1 and CDR2: SGDLS and YYNGEE. V was pared by 8 bases and J by 2 bases, with 11 bases between. CDR3: CASQPVPGNTIYF. As DNA, the CDR3 is TGTGCCAGTCAACCAGTACCTGGAAACACCATATATTTT.

CDR3 DNA sequence: TGTGCCAGCAGTTTACCCGGACAGGGCGCCCCCCGGGCCTATGGCTACACCTTC. Amino acids: CASSLPGQGAPRAYGYTF. The V call is TRBV28, the J call TRBJ1-2, with 8 bases fitting TRBD1. This CDR3 is 18 amino acids long. V was clipped by 2 bases and J by 4 bases; unmatched bases: 15. Germline-derived CDR1 and CDR2 are MDHEN and SYDVKM.

The chain carries TRBV29-1 and TRBJ1-1, with TRBD1 as a possible D gene (6 bases). This CDR3 is built from 14 residues. V dropped 1 base and J dropped 4 bases, with 13 bases sitting between them. Germline V lookup: CDR1 SQVTM, CDR2 ANQGSEA. The CDR3 region has the DNA TGCAGCGTTGAAGTGGGGAGGGGGATCACTGAAGCTTTCTTT. Translated: CSVEVGRGITEAFF.

The chain carries TRBV3-1 (or the pseudogene TRBV3-2) and TRBJ2-6; perhaps TRBD2 as D (6 bases). CDR3 size: 19 residues. V was trimmed by 0 bases and J by 0 bases, leaving 15 bases between them. From germline, CDR1 is LGHDT and CDR2 YNNKEL (reference sequence). The CDR3 protein is CASSQESSGLNSGANVLTF. The DNA of the CDR3 is TGTGCCAGCAGCCAAGAATCAAGCGGGCTTAACTCTGGGGCCAACGTCCTGACTTTC.

The V and J genes are TRBV2 and TRBJ2-1, with TRBD2 as a possible D gene (5 bases). Trimming left V 7 bases short and J 9 bases short, with 16 bases between. CDR1 SNHLY and CDR2 FYNNEI come from the germline V gene. The CDR3 spans 13 residues. CDR3 protein: CASKLNGVPEQFF. The CDR3 nucleotides read TGTGCCAGCAAACTCAACGGGGTGCCTGAGCAGTTCTTC.

Comments on this clone: One end of the junction is discordant with germline, which a read error may explain. The gene calls are TRBV2 and TRBJ1-1; 7 bases line up with TRBD1. The length of the CDR3 is 16 residues. The germline CDR1 and CDR2 sequences are SNHLY and FYNNEI. The CDR3 is CANSVTGTNLLNRAFF. CDR3 bases: TGTGCCAACAGTGTGACAGGGACGAACCTCCTGAATAGAGCTTTCTTT.

The chain couples TRBV28 to TRBJ1-1, with D perhaps matching TRBD1 (6 bases). Germline V gives CDR1 MDHEN, CDR2 SYDVKM. This CDR3 is built from 14 residues. The V gene lost 7 bases and the J gene lost 2 bases, with 14 bases spanning the gap. The CDR3 loop reads CASTLAGENTEAFF. Here the CDR3 DNA reads TGTGCCAGCACCCTGGCAGGGGAAAACACTGAAGCTTTCTTT.

The rearrangement uses TRBV24-1 and TRBJ2-1; the match to TRBD2 covers 8 bases. This CDR3 spans 16 amino acids. Trimming at V came to 1 base and at J to 2 bases, leaving 3 bases not matched to a gene. Germline V gene data show CDR1 as KGHDR and CDR2 as SFDVKD. The CDR3 DNA is TGTGCCACCAGTGATTTCGGGGGGGCAACCTACAATGAGCAGTTCTTC. Protein sequence: CATSDFGGATYNEQFF.

About this clone itself: Since no conserved phenylalanine or tryptophan closes the CDR3, a read error is the likely cause. No DNA is shown, since the ends of the CDR3 on it are uncertain; the CDR3 is the one TCRdb lists. The chain has TRBV11-2 and TRBJ2-7; TRBD2 was called by the table and not checked on the DNA. Germline CDR1 is SGHAT and CDR2 is FQNNGV. Ends included, the CDR3 has 12 residues. The CDR3: CASSLGLAGVSL.

The chain couples TRBV5-5 to TRBJ1-2; 9 bases match TRBD1. The CDR3 totals 17 residues. Germline loops: CDR1 SGHKS, CDR2 YYEKEE (reference sequence). V gave up 3 bases and J gave up 4 bases; unmatched junction bases: 13. The chain's CDR3 is CASSSTSGTGSGYGYTF. CDR3 nucleotides: TGTGCCAGCAGCTCAACTAGCGGGACAGGGTCAGGCTATGGCTACACCTTC.

This clone was observed once. The V call is TRBV30, the J call TRBJ1-4; 7 nucleotides align to TRBD1. The J segment lost 6 bases and the V segment lost 0 bases, leaving 34 bases of the junction unmatched. Germline V gene data show CDR1 as GTSNPN and CDR2 as SVGIG (reference sequence). The CDR3 contains 24 residues. The CDR3 reads CAWSVGLADRDQRTGLRLDEKLFF. The CDR3 DNA follows: TGTGCCTGGAGTGTTGGGTTAGCAGACAGGGACCAAAGAACGGGGCTGCGACTCGATGAAAAACTGTTTTTT.

J is TRBJ2-2 and V is TRBV24-1; D call uncertain. V lost 5 bases to trimming and J lost 0 bases, with 12 bases between them. Germline CDR1 KGHDR, CDR2 SFDVKD. This CDR3 region has 16 residues. DNA of the CDR3: TGTGCCACCAGTGGGTCTCTCACAGCGAACACCGGGGAGCTGTTTTTT. Protein sequence: CATSGSLTANTGELFF.

The chain combines TRBV19 with TRBJ2-3; TRBD2 agrees at 9 bases. The CDR3 spans 15 residues. Per the germline V gene, CDR1 is LNHDA and CDR2 is SQIVND (reference sequence). The V gene end was trimmed by 7 bases and the J gene end by 4 bases; junction bases not matched to a gene: 9. CDR3 sequence (DNA): TGTGCCAGTATCAGCCAGGCGGGAGGGGCAGATACGCAGTATTTT. Protein product: CASISQAGGADTQYF.